This TCR beta chain stems from a study of T cell responses to AZD1222 COVID-19 vaccine. Points from the study as a whole: In the spike-specific TCR repertoire, nearly half reportedly target unmutated variant regions. Every sample of the repertoires postdated the peak T cell response. Two AZD1222 administrations were followed by greater Spike-specific TCR breadth and depth. The donor cohort was predominantly white British with a female majority, and clonal diversity may have been underestimated.

Profiled with immunoSEQ multiplex PCR; TCRdb holds only in-frame clones, not every one. This table holds roughly 140,000 clones, 85% to 95% found once. As concerns this clone: Its antigen is undetermined.

The sequence was collected from an adult who received the AZD1222 COVID-19 vaccine. This specimen consisted of peripheral blood, obtained 28 days after the second AZD1222 dose.

The CDR3: CACDRGGPDTQYF. The CDR3 DNA sequence: TGTGCCTGCGACAGGGGAGGACCAGATACGCAGTATTTT. The gene calls are TRBV5-4 and TRBJ2-3; 8 bases agree with TRBD1. Germline V gives CDR1 SGHNT, CDR2 YYREEE (reference sequence). The CDR3 contains 13 residues. With V trimmed by 10 bases and J by 4 bases, 8 bases remained unmatched.